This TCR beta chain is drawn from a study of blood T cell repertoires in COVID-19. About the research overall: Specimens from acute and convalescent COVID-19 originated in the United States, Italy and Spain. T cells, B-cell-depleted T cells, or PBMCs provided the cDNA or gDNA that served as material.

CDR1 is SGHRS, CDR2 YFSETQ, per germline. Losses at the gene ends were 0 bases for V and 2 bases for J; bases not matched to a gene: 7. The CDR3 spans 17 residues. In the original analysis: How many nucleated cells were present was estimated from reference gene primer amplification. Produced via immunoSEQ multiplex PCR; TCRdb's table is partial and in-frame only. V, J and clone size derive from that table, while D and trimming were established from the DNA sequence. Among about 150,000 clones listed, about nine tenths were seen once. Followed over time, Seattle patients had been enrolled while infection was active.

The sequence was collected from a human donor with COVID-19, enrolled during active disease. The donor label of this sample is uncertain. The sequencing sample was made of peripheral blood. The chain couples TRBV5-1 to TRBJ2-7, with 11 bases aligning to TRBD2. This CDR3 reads CASSLDASGGFTYEQYF. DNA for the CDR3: TGCGCCAGCAGCTTGGATGCTAGCGGGGGGTTCACCTACGAGCAGTACTTC.